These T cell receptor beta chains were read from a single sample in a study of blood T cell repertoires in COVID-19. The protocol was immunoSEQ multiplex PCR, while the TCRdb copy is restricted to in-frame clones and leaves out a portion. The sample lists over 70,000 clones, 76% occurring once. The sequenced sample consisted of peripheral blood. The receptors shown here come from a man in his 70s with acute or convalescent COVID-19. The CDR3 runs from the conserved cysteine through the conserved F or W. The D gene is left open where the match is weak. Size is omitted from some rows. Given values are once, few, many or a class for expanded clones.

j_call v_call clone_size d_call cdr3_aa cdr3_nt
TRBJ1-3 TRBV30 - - CAWSPDRTSSGNTIYF TGTGCCTGGAGTCCGGACAGAACGAGCTCTGGAAACACCATATATTTT
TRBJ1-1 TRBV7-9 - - CASSRVGNTEAFF TGTGCCAGCAGCAGAGTTGGGAACACTGAAGCTTTCTTT
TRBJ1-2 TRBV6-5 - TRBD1 CASSYDRDRLAYGYTF TGTGCCAGCAGTTACGATCGGGACAGGCTTGCCTATGGCTACACCTTC
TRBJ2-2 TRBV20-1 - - CSASLRDTGELFF TGCAGTGCTAGTCTCAGGGACACCGGGGAGCTGTTTTTT
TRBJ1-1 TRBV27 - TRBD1 CASRNLQGADTEAFF TGTGCCAGCAGGAACCTACAGGGGGCAGACACTGAAGCTTTCTTT
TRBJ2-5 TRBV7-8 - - CASSLARVQETQYF TGTGCCAGCAGCTTAGCCAGGGTTCAAGAGACCCAGTACTTC
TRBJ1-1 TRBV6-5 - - CASSYGGVITEAFF TGTGCCAGCAGTTACGGAGGGGTTATCACTGAAGCTTTCTTT
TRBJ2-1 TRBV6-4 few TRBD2 CASSRIAGVSYNEQFF TGTGCCAGCAGTAGGATAGCGGGAGTATCCTACAATGAGCAGTTCTTC
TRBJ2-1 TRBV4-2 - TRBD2 CASSQDWGGRINEQFF TGTGCCAGCAGCCAAGATTGGGGCGGGAGAATCAATGAGCAGTTCTTC
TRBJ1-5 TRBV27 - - CASSLQGSNQPQHF TGTGCCAGCAGTTTACAGGGTAGCAATCAGCCCCAGCATTTT
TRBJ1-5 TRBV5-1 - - CASRMGGMDNQPQHF TGCGCCAGCAGGATGGGGGGGATGGACAATCAGCCCCAGCATTTT
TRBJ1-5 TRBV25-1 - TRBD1 CASSTHGTGGRRQPQHF TGTGCCAGCAGTACACACGGGACAGGGGGCAGGAGGCAGCCCCAGCATTTT
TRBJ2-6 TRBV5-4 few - CASTLGFGANVLTF TGTGCCAGCACCCTAGGCTTTGGGGCCAACGTCCTGACTTTC
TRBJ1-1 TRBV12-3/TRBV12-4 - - CASSLTEAFF TGTGCCAGCTCTCTCACTGAAGCTTTCTTT
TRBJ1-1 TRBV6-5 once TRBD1 CAIHRGRPYPFF TGTGCCATCCACAGGGGGCGACCCTATCCTTTCTTT
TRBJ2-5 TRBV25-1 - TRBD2 CASSAGGRGETQYF TGTGCCAGCAGTGCGGGGGGGCGCGGGGAGACCCAGTACTTC
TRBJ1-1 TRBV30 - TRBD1 CAWSGGQQFEAFF TGTGCCTGGAGTGGGGGACAGCAGTTTGAAGCTTTCTTT
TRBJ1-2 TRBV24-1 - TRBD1 CATSEATGGHGYTF TGTGCCACCAGTGAGGCGACAGGGGGCCATGGCTACACCTTC
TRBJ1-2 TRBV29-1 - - CSAEHRSYGYTF TGCAGCGCCGAACACCGATCCTATGGCTACACCTTC
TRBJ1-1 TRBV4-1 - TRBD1 CASSPGEQGAVGAFF TGCGCCAGCAGCCCAGGCGAACAGGGGGCCGTAGGAGCTTTCTTT
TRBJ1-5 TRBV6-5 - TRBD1 CASSYGGQGNQPQHF TGTGCCAGCAGTTACGGGGGACAGGGCAATCAGCCCCAGCATTTT
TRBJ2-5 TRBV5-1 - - CASSPKTGQETQYF TGCGCCAGCAGCCCTAAGACAGGTCAAGAGACCCAGTACTTC
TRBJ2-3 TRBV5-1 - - CASSYDRLTDTQYF TGCGCCAGCAGCTATGACAGGTTAACAGATACGCAGTATTTT
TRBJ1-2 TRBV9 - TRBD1 CASSPGRGDGYTF TGTGCCAGCAGCCCCGGCAGGGGGGATGGCTACACCTTC
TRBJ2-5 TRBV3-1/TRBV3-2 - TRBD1 CASSQDPKSGGGIQETQYF TGTGCCAGCAGCCAAGATCCCAAATCAGGGGGCGGAATCCAAGAGACCCAGTACTTC
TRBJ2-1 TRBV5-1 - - CASTVGLISYNEQFF TGCGCCAGCACCGTGGGACTGATCTCCTACAATGAGCAGTTCTTC
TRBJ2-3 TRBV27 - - CASSPSSTDTQYF TGTGCCAGCAGTCCGTCCAGCACAGATACGCAGTATTTT
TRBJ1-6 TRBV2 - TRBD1 CASDPGQMSYNSPLHF TGTGCCAGCGATCCGGGACAGATGTCCTATAATTCACCCCTCCACTTT
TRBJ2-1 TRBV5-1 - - CASSLVLYNEQFF TGCGCCAGCAGCTTGGTACTATACAATGAGCAGTTCTTC